What follows are 17 T cell receptor beta chains derived from one specimen sequenced in a study of shared clonotypes between healthy human individuals. Generated by immunoSEQ multiplex PCR, the TCRdb table keeps only in-frame clones and is missing some. The data hold just over 2,000,000 clones, with 85% to 95% observed a single time. The sequencing sample was made of naive CD4+ T cells sorted from blood. Subset described: CD45RA+ positively selected. The receptors were gathered from a man aged 18 to 30 in good health.

The chain's CDR3 is CASSPSSGVAKNIQYF. The CDR3 coding sequence is TGTGCCAGCAGCCCCTCTAGCGGGGTAGCCAAAAACATTCAGTACTTC. This rearrangement joins TRBV7-2 to TRBJ2-4; 9 positions agree with TRBD2. Germline CDR1 reads SGHTA; CDR2 reads FQGNSA. Losses at the gene ends were 5 bases for V and 0 bases for J; bases not matched to a gene: 5. The CDR3 is made up of 16 amino acids.

V gene TRBV6-1 combines with J gene TRBJ1-6; D call uncertain. The V and J ends lost 2 bases and 14 bases respectively, with 13 bases between them. Germline V gene lookup returns CDR1 MNHNS and CDR2 SASEGT. The CDR3 spans 13 residues. CDR3 in amino acids: CASSETDTGTLHF. CDR3 DNA: TGTGCCAGCAGTGAAACGGATACTGGCACCCTCCACTTT.

V usage is TRBV5-1 and J usage is TRBJ2-7, with TRBD2 as a possible D gene (5 bases). The germline gives CDR1 SGHRS, CDR2 YFSETQ. The CDR3 is 17 residues long. Trimming stripped 0 bases from V and 3 bases from J, with 19 bases between. CDR3 residues: CASSLDGPSSGLYEQYF. CDR3 bases: TGCGCCAGCAGCTTGGATGGACCCTCGAGCGGCCTCTACGAGCAGTACTTC.

The rearrangement uses TRBV25-1 and TRBJ1-5; tentatively, D is TRBD1 (5 bases). This CDR3 is 14 amino acids long. The germline V gene has CDR1 MGHDK and CDR2 SYGVNS. With 4 bases removed from V and 9 bases from J, the gap between germline ends came to 16 bases. The CDR3 coding sequence is TGTGCCAGCAGTGTTGGAGGGACCCGGGGGCCCCAGCATTTT. This translates into CASSVGGTRGPQHF.

As to this clone: The sample carries other DNA sequences with the same CDR3. The gene calls are TRBV5-1 and TRBJ1-2, with 7 bases matching TRBD1. V shed 4 bases and J 0 bases; nucleotides not matched to a gene: 3. The CDR3 runs to 14 residues. CDR1 is SGHRS and CDR2 is YFSETQ in the germline V gene. CDR3 residues: CASSPGQSNYGYTF. In DNA form, the CDR3 reads TGCGCCAGCAGCCCGGGACAGTCTAACTATGGCTACACCTTC.

This chain links TRBV30 with TRBJ1-1; 7 positions agree with TRBD1. This CDR3 comprises 13 residues. Germline CDR1 and CDR2: GTSNPN and SVGIG (reference sequence). V trimming: 6 bases; J trimming: 1 base; junction bases outside the gene matches: 5. DNA for the CDR3: TGTGCCTGCGACAGGGACTCGAACACTGAAGCTTTCTTT. Translating it yields CACDRDSNTEAFF.

J is TRBJ1-5 and V is TRBV27; TRBD1 agrees at 9 bases. CDR3 length: 16 residues. After removal of 4 bases from V and 7 bases from J, the junction contained 11 bases not matched to a gene. Germline V gives CDR1 MNHEY, CDR2 SMNVEV (reference sequence). This CDR3 is CASSSGQGIKVQPQHF. For the CDR3, the DNA is TGTGCCAGCAGTTCGGGACAGGGAATTAAAGTGCAGCCCCAGCATTTT.

This clone appeared once. The chain joins TRBV10-1 to TRBJ2-7; D may be TRBD2 (6 bases). The CDR3 is made up of 18 amino acids. V gave up 0 bases and J gave up 2 bases, with 20 bases separating them. In germline, CDR1 is WNHNN, CDR2 SYGVQD (reference sequence). The CDR3 sequence is CASSESPVRAGGPYEQYF. CDR3 DNA: TGCGCCAGCAGTGAGTCGCCCGTAAGAGCGGGCGGACCCTACGAGCAGTACTTC.

The chain joins TRBV5-1 to TRBJ1-4; D is unresolved. Deletions cut 1 base from V and 0 bases from J, with 10 bases between. CDR1 and CDR2 (germline): SGHRS, YFSETQ. The CDR3 sequence is 16 residues long. The CDR3 protein is CASSLYEGPTNEKLFF. The CDR3 nucleotides are TGCGCCAGCAGCTTGTACGAAGGGCCAACTAATGAAAAACTGTTTTTT. The whole variable domain, filled in from reference TRBV5-1 and TRBJ1-4, reads KAGVTQTPRYLIKTRGQQVTLSCSPISGHRSVSWYQQTPGQGLQFLFEYFSETQRNKGNFPGRFSGRQFSNSRSEMNVSTLELGDSALYLCASSLYEGPTNEKLFFGSGTQLSVL.

J is TRBJ2-3 and V is TRBV5-1; the match to TRBD2 covers 7 bases. CDR1 SGHRS and CDR2 YFSETQ come from the germline V gene. With 0 bases clipped from V and 4 bases from J, the junction kept 5 bases outside the gene matches. The CDR3 is 15 residues long. CDR3 loop: CASSLAGTTADTQYF. In DNA, the CDR3 is TGCGCCAGCAGCTTGGCCGGGACTACCGCAGATACGCAGTATTTT. Combining the CDR3 with reference TRBV5-1 and TRBJ2-3 gives the whole variable domain KAGVTQTPRYLIKTRGQQVTLSCSPISGHRSVSWYQQTPGQGLQFLFEYFSETQRNKGNFPGRFSGRQFSNSRSEMNVSTLELGDSALYLCASSLAGTTADTQYFGPGTRLTVL.

This chain connects TRBV28 to TRBJ2-7, with a possible D match to TRBD2 (5 bases). Germline assignment: CDR1 MDHEN and CDR2 SYDVKM. This CDR3 region has 14 residues. Trimming took off 7 bases at V and 10 bases at J, with 23 bases between the two ends. CDR3 DNA: TGTGCCAGCACCATTAAAAGGCTAGCTACTTTCCAGTACTTC. Translated: CASTIKRLATFQYF.

V gene TRBV7-9 combines with J gene TRBJ2-7; D is tentatively TRBD1 or TRBD2 (7 bases each). The V and J ends lost 3 bases and 4 bases respectively, with 13 bases between them. The CDR3 length is 14 residues. The V gene's germline CDR1 is SEHNR and CDR2 FQNEAQ (reference sequence). The CDR3 nucleotides read TGTGCCAGCAGCTTCCCAGGGGGGGCGTACGAGCAGTACTTC. It encodes CASSFPGGAYEQYF. Together with reference TRBV7-9 and TRBJ2-7, the CDR3 gives the full variable domain: DTGVSQNPRHKITKRGQNVTFRCDPISEHNRLYWYRQTLGQGPEFLTYFQNEAQLEKSRLLSDRFSAERPKGSFSTLEIQRTEQGDSAMYLCASSFPGGAYEQYFGPGTRLTVT.

The rearrangement joins TRBV5-4 to TRBJ1-2; D is possibly TRBD1 (5 bases). The CDR3 contains 15 residues. Germline V gene data show CDR1 as SGHNT and CDR2 as YYREEE (reference sequence). Trimming removed 4 bases from V and 2 bases from J, with 15 bases in between. Here the CDR3 reads CASSVVGPENYGYTF. CDR3 nucleotides: TGTGCCAGCAGCGTTGTGGGGCCAGAGAACTATGGCTACACCTTC. The whole variable domain, filled in from reference TRBV5-4 and TRBJ1-2, reads ETGVTQSPTHLIKTRGQQVTLRCSSQSGHNTVSWYQQALGQGPQFIFQYYREEENGRGNFPPRFSGLQFPNYSSELNVNALELDDSALYLCASSVVGPENYGYTFGSGTRLTVV.

The rearrangement uses TRBV10-3 and TRBJ1-1; D gene unclear. Trimming left V 5 bases short and J 0 bases short, with 10 bases between. The CDR3 runs 14 residues. Looked up from germline, CDR1 is ENHRY and CDR2 is SYGVKD. CDR3 sequence (DNA): TGTGCCATCAGTTTGAGCAGTATGAACACTGAAGCTTTCTTT. Its translation is CAISLSSMNTEAFF.

As concerns this clone: Other DNA sequences within the sample encode an identical CDR3. The rearrangement uses TRBV19 and TRBJ2-2; tentatively, D is TRBD2 (6 bases). The CDR3 is 15 residues long. Germline CDR1 and CDR2: LNHDA and SQIVND (reference sequence). Deletions cut 3 bases from V and 2 bases from J, with 10 bases between. The CDR3 sequence is CASSIGGLNTGELFF. Written as DNA, the CDR3 is TGTGCCAGTAGTATCGGAGGGTTAAACACCGGGGAGCTGTTTTTT.

The chain recombines TRBV6-6 with TRBJ2-5; possibly TRBD1 for D (6 bases). V was clipped by 7 bases and J by 4 bases, with 22 bases between them. Germline V gene data show CDR1 as MNHNY and CDR2 as SVGAGI (reference sequence). The CDR3 totals 16 residues. CDR3 nucleotides: TGTGCCAGCACTCCCCGAGCAGGGGCAGCACGAGAGACCCAGTACTTC. It yields the protein CASTPRAGAARETQYF.

This chain joins TRBV5-4 and TRBJ2-2; 8 bases fit TRBD1. Trimming removed 4 bases from V and 6 bases from J; junction bases left unmatched: 14. CDR1 is SGHNT, CDR2 YYREEE, per germline (reference sequence). The CDR3 consists of 17 residues. In nucleotides, the CDR3 is TGTGCCAGCAGCCATGGGAATGGCAGGGGGCCGGCCGGGGAGCTGTTTTTT. This translates into CASSHGNGRGPAGELFF.